Listed below are T cell receptor beta chains from one sample, sequenced in a study of shared clonotypes between healthy human individuals. The assay was immunoSEQ multiplex PCR, and TCRdb's table has in-frame clones only and misses some. This table holds 1 million to 1.2 million clones, approximately 75% found once. The sequenced sample consisted of memory CD4+ T cells from PBMCs. Source of these receptors: a man younger than 35 in good health. Some clones in this sample may be carry-over from other donors' samples. CDR3s include the opening cysteine and the closing phenylalanine or tryptophan. The D gene is left open where the match is weak. Clone size is not always given. Where it is, it says once, few, many or a class for expanded clones.

d_gene | j_gene | v_gene | abundance | CDR3nt | CDR3aa
. | TRBJ1-2 | TRBV25-1 | . | TGTGCCAGCAGTGAAGAGGGGAATGGCTACACCTTC | CASSEEGNGYTF
TRBD2 | TRBJ2-3 | TRBV5-4 | . | TGTGCCAGCAGCTCGGGGACTAGCGGAGCTGGGGGCACAGATACGCAGTATTTT | CASSSGTSGAGGTDTQYF
TRBD2 | TRBJ2-1 | TRBV11-2 | . | TGTGCCAGCAGCTTATTTAGCGGGAGGCCCGCCGGCAATGAGCAGTTCTTC | CASSLFSGRPAGNEQFF
TRBD2 | TRBJ2-6 | TRBV7-3 | . | TGTGCCAGCAGCTTGGGGAGGGCTGGGGCCAACGTCCTGACTTTC | CASSLGRAGANVLTF
. | TRBJ1-3 | TRBV18 | once | TGTGCCAGCCTCCCCGGCTTATCTGGAAACACCATATATTTT | CASLPGLSGNTIYF
TRBD2 | TRBJ2-5 | TRBV30 | . | TGTGCCTGTGAGAGACTAGCGCGAGAGACCCAGTACTTC | CACERLARETQYF
. | TRBJ2-3 | TRBV5-1 | . | TGCGCCAGCCGGCCTGGAGGGTTAGGGGGCGATACGCAGTATTTT | CASRPGGLGGDTQYF
TRBD1 | TRBJ1-3 | TRBV10-1 | . | TGCGCCAGCCCGTCCGTGGGACAGGGAAACACCATATATTTT | CASPSVGQGNTIYF
TRBD1 | TRBJ1-3 | TRBV7-8 | . | TGTGCCAGCAGCCCCCAAGCGGGACAGGGGGCTTCTGGAAACACCATATATTTT | CASSPQAGQGASGNTIYF
TRBD2 | TRBJ2-3 | TRBV11-3 | . | TGTGCCAGCAGCTTAGGAGCTAGCGGGAGGCGTCCCACAGATACGCAGTATTTT | CASSLGASGRRPTDTQYF
TRBD2 | TRBJ2-1 | TRBV5-1 | . | TGCGCCAGCAGCTTGACTAGCGGGAGTGGGTACAATGAGCAGTTCTTC | CASSLTSGSGYNEQFF
. | TRBJ2-5 | TRBV29-1 | . | TGCAGCGTTGAGTCTGCGGAGACCCAGTACTTC | CSVESAETQYF
TRBD2 | TRBJ2-3 | TRBV7-9 | . | TGTGCCAGCAGTCGACTAGCGGGAGGGCTCGGCACAGATACGCAGTATTTT | CASSRLAGGLGTDTQYF
. | TRBJ1-2 | TRBV5-1 | . | TGCGCCAGCGGCCCAACTTCAGGGGCGGTCAATGGCTACACCTTC | CASGPTSGAVNGYTF
. | TRBJ2-3 | TRBV9 | . | TGTGCCAGCAGCGTAGTCCCTGGGACAAATTCGGAAGATACGCAGTATTTT | CASSVVPGTNSEDTQYF